Listed here are 20 T cell receptor beta chains from one sample, sequenced in a study of CD8+ T cells in alopecia areata. The sample's treatment: oral pan-JAK inhibitor, 5-10 mg twice daily. Extracted RNA was reverse transcribed, and the resulting cDNA served as sequencing template. Sequencing used immunoSEQ multiplex PCR; TCRdb keeps in-frame clones, though not all of them. The table records roughly 200,000 clones, about 53% of them present only once. Specimen: CD8+ T cells sorted from blood, collected at week 24, from a patient treated with tofacitinib. These receptors originate from a human donor with alopecia areata.

V and J are TRBV28 and TRBJ2-1, with D possibly TRBD2 on 5 matching bases. The V and J ends lost 1 base and 2 bases respectively, with 15 bases between them. CDR3 length: 17 amino acids. Germline-derived CDR1 and CDR2 are MDHEN and SYDVKM. CDR3 sequence: CASSLYRTGKAYNEQFF. Here the CDR3 DNA reads TGTGCCAGCAGTTTATATCGTACGGGGAAGGCCTACAATGAGCAGTTCTTC. Complete variable domain (other parts from reference TRBV28 and TRBJ2-1): DVKVTQSSRYLVKRTGEKVFLECVQDMDHENMFWYRQDPGLGLRLIYFSYDVKMKEKGDIPEGYSVSREKKERFSLILESASTNQTSMYLCASSLYRTGKAYNEQFFGPGTRLTVL.

This rearrangement joins TRBV30 to TRBJ1-2; D is unresolved. This CDR3 has 13 residues. Between the trimmed V and J ends, which lost 3 bases and 4 bases, there was a span of 12 bases. Germline values: CDR1 GTSNPN, CDR2 SVGIG (reference sequence). The CDR3 sequence is CAWRMVTSYGYTF. For the CDR3, the DNA is TGTGCCTGGAGGATGGTGACCTCCTATGGCTACACCTTC.

A few counts support this clone. The V gene is TRBV15, the J gene TRBJ2-7, with 10 nucleotides matching TRBD1. The CDR3 runs to 14 residues. Per germline, CDR1 LNHNV and CDR2 YYDKDF (reference sequence). The V and J ends lost 4 bases and 7 bases, in that order; junction bases with no gene match: 7. The CDR3 is CATSMLRTGGEQYF. The DNA of the CDR3 is TGTGCCACCAGCATGCTGCGGACAGGGGGGGAGCAGTACTTC.

The rearrangement uses TRBV25-1 and TRBJ1-1, with D possibly being TRBD1 (5 bases). V was cut by 0 bases and J by 6 bases, with 8 bases left in between. CDR1 is MGHDK, CDR2 SYGVNS, per germline. CDR3 size: 13 residues. For the CDR3, the DNA is TGTGCCAGCAGTGAATACTCGACAGCTGAAGCTTTCTTT. Its protein is CASSEYSTAEAFF.

Details on this clone: Other DNA sequences within the sample encode an identical CDR3. The gene calls are TRBV5-1 and TRBJ1-1, with D uncertain. The germline gives CDR1 SGHRS, CDR2 YFSETQ. Deletions cut 0 bases from V and 0 bases from J, with 3 bases between. The CDR3 consists of 13 residues. The CDR3 protein is CASSLGVNTEAFF. The CDR3, as DNA: TGCGCCAGCAGCTTGGGGGTGAACACTGAAGCTTTCTTT.

V usage is TRBV9 and J usage is TRBJ2-1, with D unclear. There are 13 residues in the CDR3. The germline V gene encodes CDR1 SGDLS and CDR2 YYNGEE. V was cut by 1 base and J by 9 bases, with 11 bases left in between. The CDR3 bases are TGTGCCAGCAGCGTACTGGGGTCTGGTGAGCAGTTCTTC. This translates into CASSVLGSGEQFF. Using reference TRBV9 and TRBJ2-1 for the parts outside the CDR3, the full variable domain is DSGVTQTPKHLITATGQRVTLRCSPRSGDLSVYWYQQSLDQGLQFLIQYYNGEERAKGNILERFSAQQFPDLHSELNLSSLELGDSALYFCASSVLGSGEQFFGPGTRLTVL.

This clone was detected a few times. The chain uses TRBV13 and TRBJ2-6; D is unclear. The CDR3 extends over 15 amino acids. Per germline, CDR1 PRHDT and CDR2 FYEKMQ (reference sequence). V was pared by 4 bases and J by 0 bases, with 7 bases between. The chain's CDR3 is CASSWAFSGANVLTF. The CDR3 nucleotides read TGTGCCAGCAGCTGGGCCTTCTCTGGGGCCAACGTCCTGACTTTC.

The chain recombines TRBV30 with TRBJ2-2, with D unclear. The CDR3 is 12 amino acids. Germline assignment: CDR1 GTSNPN and CDR2 SVGIG (reference sequence). Trimming removed 3 bases at V and 4 bases at J, with 6 bases between. CDR3 nucleotide sequence: TGTGCCTGGAGGCGTGCCACCGGGGAGCTGTTTTTT. This codes for CAWRRATGELFF.

The rearrangement links TRBV5-5 to TRBJ2-3, with a possible D match to TRBD1 (6 bases). This CDR3 is built from 16 residues. The germline V and J ends were trimmed by 4 bases and 0 bases, with 15 bases remaining between them. Germline lookup yields CDR1 SGHKS and CDR2 YYEKEE (reference sequence). The chain's CDR3 is CASSPPDRLSTDTQYF. In DNA, the CDR3 is TGTGCCAGCAGCCCCCCCGACAGGCTGAGCACAGATACGCAGTATTTT. Complete variable domain (other parts from reference TRBV5-5 and TRBJ2-3): DAGVTQSPTHLIKTRGQQVTLRCSPISGHKSVSWYQQVLGQGPQFIFQYYEKEERGRGNFPDRFSARQFPNYSSELNVNALLLGDSALYLCASSPPDRLSTDTQYFGPGTRLTVL.

This chain links TRBV4-3 with TRBJ1-5; no reliable D call. Trimming stripped 0 bases from V and 7 bases from J, with 10 bases between. Germline V gives CDR1 LGHNA, CDR2 YSLEER. The CDR3 length is 14 residues. CDR3 in DNA: TGCGCCAGCAGCCAAGATATCGGTAGCCAGCCCCAGCATTTT. Its translation is CASSQDIGSQPQHF.

The chain uses TRBV7-2 and TRBJ1-1; D is uncertain. CDR1 SGHTA and CDR2 FQGNSA come from the germline V gene. Trimming left V 5 bases short and J 4 bases short, with 8 bases between. CDR3 size: 12 residues. The DNA of the CDR3 is TGTGCCAGCAGCCCGGACCGCACTGAAGCTTTCTTT. Translated, it gives CASSPDRTEAFF.

The DNA for the CDR3 is TGTGCCAGCGTATCTTCTAACTATGGCTACACCTTC. It translates to CASVSSNYGYTF. J is TRBJ1-2 and V is TRBV6-6; D gene unclear. V was clipped by 8 bases and J by 0 bases, with 7 bases between them. Looked up from germline, CDR1 is MNHNY and CDR2 is SVGAGI (reference sequence). The CDR3 spans 12 residues.

The rearrangement links TRBV9 to TRBJ2-5, with TRBD1 matching over 7 bases. V was pared by 3 bases and J by 2 bases, with 1 base of the junction left unmatched. CDR3 length: 13 residues. From germline, CDR1 is SGDLS and CDR2 YYNGEE. The CDR3 DNA is TGTGCCAGCAGCGGGGACAGTCAAGAGACCCAGTACTTC. Its protein product is CASSGDSQETQYF.

This clone turned up a few times. The chain links TRBV2 to TRBJ2-7; D is tentatively TRBD1 or TRBD2 (6 bases each). The CDR3 extends over 13 amino acids. Germline CDR1 SNHLY, CDR2 FYNNEI. Trimming removed 7 bases at V and 4 bases at J, with 14 bases between. The CDR3: CASTNREAYEQYF. CDR3 nucleotide sequence: TGTGCCAGCACTAACAGGGAGGCTTACGAGCAGTACTTC.

This clone was seen a handful of times. J is TRBJ2-5 and V is TRBV25-1, with D unresolved. Germline V gives CDR1 MGHDK, CDR2 SYGVNS. Trimming shortened V by 1 base and J by 1 base, and 10 bases separated the two germline ends. The CDR3 is 15 amino acids. The CDR3 nucleotides read TGTGCCAGCAGTGAATGGCCCCGGTCCCAAGAGACCCAGTACTTC. Amino acid sequence: CASSEWPRSQETQYF.

The chain carries TRBV4-3 and TRBJ1-2, with a tentative D call TRBD1 (6 bases). V lost 0 bases to trimming and J lost 3 bases, with 11 bases between them. The CDR3 is 15 residues long. Per the germline V gene, CDR1 is LGHNA and CDR2 is YSLEER. This chain's CDR3 is CASSQDRGAYYGYTF. CDR3 DNA: TGCGCCAGCAGCCAAGACCGGGGGGCTTACTATGGCTACACCTTC.

This chain connects TRBV11-1 to TRBJ2-5; D may match TRBD1 or TRBD2 (5 bases each). Germline V lookup: CDR1 SGHAT, CDR2 FQDESV (reference sequence). The V and J ends lost 2 bases and 0 bases respectively, with 16 bases between them. The CDR3 has 17 amino acids. The CDR3 DNA reads TGTGCCAGCAGCTTACTAGGGACCGACGGTTACCAAGAGACCCAGTACTTC. Amino acids: CASSLLGTDGYQETQYF.

V and J are TRBV13 and TRBJ1-1; D may be TRBD1 (6 bases). V lost 2 bases and J 0 bases, leaving 13 bases between the germline ends. The germline CDR1 and CDR2 sequences are PRHDT and FYEKMQ (reference sequence). The CDR3 covers 16 residues. The CDR3 sequence is CASSLNRQALNTEAFF. The CDR3 region has the DNA TGTGCCAGCAGCTTAAACCGACAGGCCTTGAACACTGAAGCTTTCTTT. Filled out from reference TRBV13 and TRBJ1-1, the complete variable domain reads AAGVIQSPRHLIKEKRETATLKCYPIPRHDTVYWYQQGPGQDPQFLISFYEKMQSDKGSIPDRFSAQQFSDYHSELNMSSLELGDSALYFCASSLNRQALNTEAFFGQGTRLTVV.

This clone has more than one count but fewer than ten. The chain has TRBV29-1 and TRBJ1-1, with D possibly TRBD1 on 5 matching bases. CDR1 is SQVTM, CDR2 ANQGSEA, per germline. CDR3 length: 11 residues. V was trimmed by 6 bases and J by 7 bases, leaving 12 bases between them. CDR3 protein: CSVLGGGEAFF. DNA of the CDR3: TGCAGCGTGCTTGGGGGAGGTGAAGCTTTCTTT.

The genes are TRBV30 and TRBJ2-2; D perhaps matches TRBD1 (6 bases). Trimming took off 7 bases at V and 1 base at J, with 13 bases between the two ends. This CDR3 has 14 amino acids. Germline V gives CDR1 GTSNPN, CDR2 SVGIG (reference sequence). CDR3 nucleotide sequence: TGTGCCTCCGAAGCGGACAGGAACACCGGGGAGCTGTTTTTT. This encodes CASEADRNTGELFF.